Presented here are 28 T cell receptor beta chains from one specimen sequenced in a study of shared clonotypes between healthy human individuals. Profiling relied on immunoSEQ multiplex PCR, and the TCRdb table lists in-frame clones only, not all of them. The sample shows roughly 1.4 million clones, 98% of them seen only once. The specimen sequenced was naive CD4+ T cells sorted from blood. This sample's subset: CD45RA+ positively selected. All receptors come from a man aged 25-45 years in good health.

Comment on this clone: Sequence at one end of the junction differs from germline and may be a read error. The rearrangement uses TRBV28 and TRBJ2-1, with TRBD2 identical over 11 bases. CDR3 length: 11 amino acids. Germline V gene sequence: CDR1 MDHEN, CDR2 SYDVKM. This CDR3 is CASREEGLAVF. CDR3 bases: TGTGCCAGCAGAGAAGAGGGACTAGCGGTCTTC. The entire variable domain, with the rest obtained from reference TRBV28 and TRBJ2-1, is as follows: DVKVTQSSRYLVKRTGEKVFLECVQDMDHENMFWYRQDPGLGLRLIYFSYDVKMKEKGDIPEGYSVSREKKERFSLILESASTNQTSMYLCASREEGLAVFGPGTRLTVL.

Remarks on this clone: Other DNA sequences of this sample code for an identical CDR3. This rearrangement joins TRBV5-1 to TRBJ1-4, with 8 bases aligning to TRBD1. The germline CDR1 and CDR2 sequences are SGHRS and YFSETQ. J lost 1 base, V lost 4 bases, and 3 bases had no gene match. CDR3 size: 15 residues. The CDR3 nucleotides read TGCGCCAGCAGCCCAGGACAGGGAACTAATGAAAAACTGTTTTTT. This codes for CASSPGQGTNEKLFF.

The chain links TRBV7-9 to TRBJ2-7; TRBD2 agrees at 10 bases. J gave up 0 bases and V 6 bases, and 5 bases lay outside the gene matches. This CDR3 contains 15 residues. Germline V gives CDR1 SEHNR, CDR2 FQNEAQ (reference sequence). The CDR3 is CASSRTSGSSYEQYF. Here the CDR3 DNA reads TGTGCCAGCAGTCGGACTAGCGGCAGCTCCTACGAGCAGTACTTC.

This rearrangement joins TRBV9 to TRBJ2-7; D is unclear. The CDR3 totals 13 residues. The germline CDR1 and CDR2 sequences are SGDLS and YYNGEE. Trimming took off 3 bases at V and 6 bases at J, with 13 bases between the two ends. CDR3 nucleotide sequence: TGTGCCAGCAGCGAGAGCACAACGGGCGAGCAGTACTTC. Its translation: CASSESTTGEQYF.

The V and J genes are TRBV5-1 and TRBJ2-6; 9 nucleotides agree with TRBD1. Unmatched junction bases numbered 17, after V lost 3 bases and J lost 1 base. CDR1 is SGHRS and CDR2 is YFSETQ in the germline V gene. CDR3 size: 21 residues. The CDR3 nucleotides read TGCGCCAGCAGCTCCCTAGTGAGTTCGGGACAGGGAGATTCTGGGGCCAACGTCCTGACTTTC. Its protein product is CASSSLVSSGQGDSGANVLTF.

Remarks on this clone: This CDR3 is also generated by other DNA sequences in the sample. The rearrangement joins TRBV20-1 to TRBJ2-5, with unresolved D. Trimming took 6 bases from V and 3 from J, leaving 5 bases between them. This CDR3 has 10 amino acids. The germline V gene encodes CDR1 DFQATT and CDR2 SNEGSKA (reference sequence). The CDR3 sequence is CSASKETQYF. The CDR3 DNA reads as TGCAGTGCGTCAAAAGAGACCCAGTACTTC.

This rearrangement joins TRBV15 to TRBJ2-4, with D tentatively TRBD2 (6 bases). From germline, CDR1 is LNHNV and CDR2 YYDKDF (reference sequence). Trimming shortened V by 0 bases and J by 6 bases, and 12 bases separated the two germline ends. The CDR3 sequence is 15 residues long. CDR3 DNA: TGTGCCACCAGCAGAGACAATGCGGGGAGAAACATTCAGTACTTC. Translated, it gives CATSRDNAGRNIQYF.

The chain uses TRBV10-3 and TRBJ1-4; unclear D gene. The CDR3 runs 15 residues. The V gene lost 2 bases and the J gene lost 0 bases, with 7 bases spanning the gap. In germline, CDR1 is ENHRY, CDR2 SYGVKD. The CDR3 region has the DNA TGTGCCATCAGTGAGAACCCTGCAACTAATGAAAAACTGTTTTTT. Amino acids: CAISENPATNEKLFF.

This chain connects TRBV28 to TRBJ1-2; no firm D call. The germline CDR1 and CDR2 sequences are MDHEN and SYDVKM. CDR3 length: 10 amino acids. The V gene lost 6 bases and the J gene lost 8 bases, with 7 bases spanning the gap. The CDR3 is CASRGGGYTF. The CDR3 region has the DNA TGTGCCAGCAGGGGAGGGGGCTACACCTTC.

This chain links TRBV6-4 with TRBJ1-1; D is unclear. Germline values: CDR1 MRHNA, CDR2 SNTAGT. This CDR3 contains 12 residues. The V end was cut by 8 bases, the J end by 1 base, with 8 bases between. The CDR3 spells CASEETNTEAFF. The CDR3 nucleotides are TGTGCCAGCGAAGAGACGAACACTGAAGCTTTCTTT.

The chain recombines TRBV5-1 with TRBJ2-5, with TRBD2 as a possible D gene (6 bases). Germline CDR1 reads SGHRS; CDR2 reads YFSETQ. The V end was cut by 4 bases, the J end by 5 bases, with 18 bases between. This CDR3 is built from 15 residues. The CDR3 protein is CASSLVAGMRETQYF. CDR3 nucleotide sequence: TGCGCCAGCAGCCTGGTGGCGGGAATGCGGGAGACCCAGTACTTC.

The chain uses TRBV5-5 and TRBJ2-1; D perhaps matches TRBD1 (6 bases). This CDR3 has 16 amino acids. CDR1 and CDR2 from the germline V gene are SGHKS and YYEKEE (reference sequence). V gave up 0 bases and J gave up 7 bases, with 17 bases separating them. In DNA form, the CDR3 reads TGTGCCAGCAGCTTGGTTTCAGGGGATTTTAGGAATGAGCAGTTCTTC. This codes for CASSLVSGDFRNEQFF. Looking up the rest from reference TRBV5-5 and TRBJ2-1 gives the full variable domain: DAGVTQSPTHLIKTRGQQVTLRCSPISGHKSVSWYQQVLGQGPQFIFQYYEKEERGRGNFPDRFSARQFPNYSSELNVNALLLGDSALYLCASSLVSGDFRNEQFFGPGTRLTVL.

CDR3 amino acids: CASSVDTQYEQYF. The DNA of the CDR3 is TGTGCCAGCAGCGTAGATACACAGTACGAGCAGTACTTC. The rearrangement uses TRBV9 and TRBJ2-7; D is uncertain. Trimming took 0 bases from V and 4 from J, leaving 8 bases between them. Germline V lookup: CDR1 SGDLS, CDR2 YYNGEE. This CDR3 spans 13 amino acids.

The V call is TRBV5-1, the J call TRBJ2-3, with D tentatively TRBD1 or TRBD2 (7 bases each). The CDR3 extends over 16 amino acids. CDR1 is SGHRS and CDR2 is YFSETQ in the germline V gene. Trimming took off 4 bases at V and 0 bases at J, with 15 bases between the two ends. CDR3 nucleotides: TGCGCCAGCAGCCAATGGGAGGGGGCTAGCACAGATACGCAGTATTTT. Amino acid sequence: CASSQWEGASTDTQYF.

This clone showed up just once. The chain couples TRBV6-4 to TRBJ2-1, with 10 bases fitting TRBD2. The V gene's germline CDR1 is MRHNA and CDR2 SNTAGT. V lost 2 bases, J lost 5 bases, and 0 bases stayed unmatched. This CDR3 contains 14 residues. CDR3 bases: TGTGCCAGCAGTGACACTAGCGGGAACAATGAGCAGTTCTTC. Translating it yields CASSDTSGNNEQFF.

This clone has just one count. The rearrangement uses TRBV18 and TRBJ2-5; tentative D call: TRBD2 (5 bases). Germline V gene data show CDR1 as KGHSH and CDR2 as LQKENI. The CDR3 has 16 amino acids. Trimming removed 3 bases at V and 2 bases at J, with 16 bases between. DNA of the CDR3: TGTGCCAGCTCACCGATTCCGGGGTTTGGGCAAGAGACCCAGTACTTC. This codes for CASSPIPGFGQETQYF.

The chain is built from TRBV19 and TRBJ2-6; 11 bases fit TRBD1. The V gene end was trimmed by 5 bases and the J gene end by 2 bases; junction bases not matched to a gene: 5. CDR3 length: 17 amino acids. Germline CDR1 LNHDA, CDR2 SQIVND (reference sequence). This chain's CDR3 is CASSFQDRGPGANVLTF. DNA for the CDR3: TGTGCCAGTAGTTTCCAGGACAGGGGGCCTGGGGCCAACGTCCTGACTTTC.

The rearrangement links TRBV7-9 to TRBJ2-5; tentatively, D is TRBD2 (6 bases). CDR3 length: 14 residues. The V gene's germline CDR1 is SEHNR and CDR2 FQNEAQ (reference sequence). Trimming removed 7 bases at V and 2 bases at J, with 14 bases between. The CDR3 sequence is CASTEFAGQETQYF. DNA for the CDR3: TGTGCCAGCACTGAGTTCGCGGGACAAGAGACCCAGTACTTC.

The V call is TRBV5-4, the J call TRBJ2-7; D perhaps matches TRBD2 (6 bases). Germline loops: CDR1 SGHNT, CDR2 YYREEE (reference sequence). The CDR3 runs to 15 residues. With 0 bases removed from V and 2 bases from J, the gap between germline ends came to 12 bases. The CDR3 sequence: CASSLDLAHTYEQYF. As DNA, the CDR3 is TGTGCCAGCAGCTTGGACCTAGCGCATACCTACGAGCAGTACTTC.

This sequence joins TRBV5-4 and TRBJ2-7, with D possibly TRBD1 on 6 matching bases. The V end was cut by 3 bases, the J end by 4 bases, with 8 bases between. From germline, CDR1 is SGHNT and CDR2 YYREEE (reference sequence). The CDR3 extends over 12 amino acids. The CDR3 nucleotides read TGTGCCAGCAGCTGGGACACATACGAGCAGTACTTC. This encodes CASSWDTYEQYF.

V and J are TRBV19 and TRBJ1-3, with unresolved D. The CDR3 is 13 amino acids. V lost 6 bases and J 2 bases, leaving 8 bases between the germline ends. Germline V gene data show CDR1 as LNHDA and CDR2 as SQIVND (reference sequence). The DNA for the CDR3 is TGTGCCAGTAGGCGGACCGCTGGAAACACCATATATTTT. Residues: CASRRTAGNTIYF.

This rearrangement joins TRBV11-2 to TRBJ2-1, with a tentative D call TRBD2 (5 bases). Trimming removed 3 bases from V and 7 bases from J, with 13 bases in between. The germline gives CDR1 SGHAT, CDR2 FQNNGV. The CDR3 sequence is 14 residues long. This CDR3 reads CASSFSRRLNEQFF. The CDR3 bases are TGTGCCAGCAGCTTTAGTCGGAGGTTGAATGAGCAGTTCTTC.

The chain combines TRBV14 with TRBJ2-1, with a possible D match to TRBD2 (5 bases). CDR3 size: 16 residues. From germline, CDR1 is SGHDN and CDR2 FVKESK. Trimming removed 0 bases at V and 4 bases at J, with 13 bases between. This CDR3 reads CASSQDGGSRYNEQFF. The CDR3 bases are TGTGCCAGCAGCCAAGACGGTGGGAGTCGGTACAATGAGCAGTTCTTC.

This clone was counted a single time. Distinct nucleotide sequences in the sample also encode this CDR3. The V gene is TRBV7-8, the J gene TRBJ2-3; 11 nucleotides match TRBD2. Germline CDR1 SGHVS, CDR2 FQNEAQ. CDR3 length: 16 residues. The V and J ends lost 6 bases and 2 bases, in that order; junction bases with no gene match: 7. The CDR3 DNA reads TGTGCCAGCAGTCTCCGACTAGCGGGATCCACAGATACGCAGTATTTT. This gives the protein CASSLRLAGSTDTQYF.

The rearrangement joins TRBV4-2 to TRBJ2-7; the D gene could be TRBD1 or TRBD2 (5 bases each). V was trimmed by 1 base and J by 3 bases, leaving 13 bases between them. Per germline, CDR1 LGHNA and CDR2 YNFKEQ. The CDR3 contains 15 residues. The CDR3 DNA sequence: TGTGCCAGCAGCCAAGCCCGGGACCTCGACTACGAGCAGTACTTC. Amino acids: CASSQARDLDYEQYF.

As for this clone: The identical CDR3 is also encoded by other nucleotide sequences in the sample. This chain uses TRBV30 with TRBJ2-7, with D possibly being TRBD1 or TRBD2 (5 bases each). Germline CDR1 and CDR2: GTSNPN and SVGIG (reference sequence). V lost 5 bases to trimming and J lost 1 base, with 9 bases between them. CDR3 length equals 12 residues. In DNA, the CDR3 is TGTGCCTGGGGGACCGGGTCCTACGAGCAGTACTTC. This sequence encodes CAWGTGSYEQYF.

This clone was seen a single time. V and J are TRBV19 and TRBJ1-2; TRBD1 matches 7 bases. V gave up 3 bases and J gave up 5 bases; unmatched junction bases: 6. Germline CDR1 reads LNHDA; CDR2 reads SQIVND (reference sequence). The CDR3 has 14 amino acids. The CDR3 region is CASSIRRDRYGYTF. The CDR3 DNA sequence: TGTGCCAGTAGTATTCGCCGGGACAGATATGGCTACACCTTC.

The V call is TRBV6-5, the J call TRBJ1-5; the D gene is possibly TRBD1 (5 bases). Germline CDR1 reads MNHEY; CDR2 reads SVGAGI. V shed 4 bases and J shed 6 bases, with 19 bases lying between them. CDR3 length: 16 residues. CDR3 coding DNA: TGTGCCAGCAGTTCCTCCGGGACCGCGGTGGGTCAGCCCCAGCATTTT. It yields the protein CASSSSGTAVGQPQHF.